The clone carrying this T cell receptor beta chain was seen a single time. Its antigen is undetermined. The CDR3 contains 16 residues. Germline V lookup: CDR1 MGHRA, CDR2 YSYEKL. V lost 0 bases, J lost 2 bases, and 11 bases lay in between. The protocol was immunoSEQ multiplex PCR, while the TCRdb copy is restricted to in-frame clones and leaves out a portion. The data hold about 60,000 clones, with under 90% observed a single time. These data belong to a study of a mutant IDH1 vaccine in newly diagnosed glioma. For the study at large: Vaccination was launched 4-6 weeks after radiotherapy alone, or with temozolomide cycles.

Time point of the sample: week 5, during vaccination. A single vaccine dose contained 300 ug of mutant IDH1 20-mer peptide, and topical imiquimod was used with it. The receptor's source is a woman between 45 and 65 years old with glioma. This sequence joins TRBV4-1 and TRBJ1-5, with D perhaps TRBD1 (5 bases). Sequences were derived from PBMCs, sampled from a glioma patient whose treatment included an IDH1 peptide vaccine. CDR3 in amino acids: CASSQDGGLGNQPQHF. CDR3 in DNA: TGCGCCAGCAGCCAAGACGGGGGTTTGGGCAATCAGCCCCAGCATTTT.